This is a list of T cell receptor beta chains from one sample in a study of blood T cell repertoires in COVID-19. Clones were read by immunoSEQ multiplex PCR, and TCRdb kept only the in-frame ones, dropping some. This sample has about 100,000 clones, with 75% to 85% found just once. Sequenced input: peripheral blood. The receptors were sampled from a woman aged 80 or older with active or convalescent COVID-19. The CDR3 runs from the conserved cysteine through the conserved F or W. Each record gives: CDR3 length, V gene, D gene, clone size, J gene, CDR3 DNA, CDR3 protein. The D gene is left open where the match is weak. Rows may omit the clone size; those that give it use once, few, many or a size class.

>17|TRBV19|NA|NA|TRBJ1-5
TGTGCCAGCACTACCCGGGCGGGGGGCTATAGCAATCAGCCCCAGCATTTT
CASTTRAGGYSNQPQHF
>13|TRBV6-5|NA|NA|TRBJ1-6
TGTGCCAGCAGGAGCGATGCTAATTCACCCCTCCACTTT
CASRSDANSPLHF
>16|TRBV2|TRBD2|NA|TRBJ2-1
TGTGCCAGCAGTGAAGGGGGACTAGCGGGGGCCAATGAGCAGTTCTTC
CASSEGGLAGANEQFF
>16|TRBV4-1|NA|once|TRBJ2-1
TGCGCCAGCAGCCAAGAAGAGAGCGCATCCTACAATGAGCAGTTCTTC
CASSQEESASYNEQFF
>12|TRBV6-2/TRBV6-3|NA|few|TRBJ2-7
TGTGCCAGCCGTTCCCAAACCTACGAGCAGTACTTC
CASRSQTYEQYF
>15|TRBV27|NA|NA|TRBJ2-3
TGTGCCAGCGGCGGCCTGGCTCTTGGGACAGATACGCAGTATTTT
CASGGLALGTDTQYF
>17|TRBV15|TRBD2|few|TRBJ2-1
TGTGCCACCAGCAGAGTCATGCGGGAGAGCAGGGCCAATGAGCAGTTCTTC
CATSRVMRESRANEQFF
>15|TRBV9|NA|NA|TRBJ1-4
TGTGCCAGCAGCGTATCGGGGTCCGGAGATGAAAAACTGTTTTTT
CASSVSGSGDEKLFF
>15|TRBV5-1|TRBD1|NA|TRBJ1-3
TGCGCCAGCGGGGAGACAGGGCTCGCGTGGAACACCATATATTTT
CASGETGLAWNTIYF
>14|TRBV6-5|NA|NA|TRBJ1-5
TGTGCCAGCAGTTACCTAGGGGGAGAACAGCCCCAGCATTTT
CASSYLGGEQPQHF
>14|TRBV9|NA|NA|TRBJ1-4
TGTGCCAGCAGCGTAGGTCCTGCTAATGAAAAACTGTTTTTT
CASSVGPANEKLFF
>15|TRBV6-2/TRBV6-3|NA|once|TRBJ2-2
TGTGCCAGCAGTTACCACAGGGTGGGCACCGGGGAGCTGTTTTTT
CASSYHRVGTGELFF
>14|TRBV6-5|NA|NA|TRBJ1-6
TGTGCCAGCAGTTACACGACAGATGGTTCACCCCTCCACTTT
CASSYTTDGSPLHF